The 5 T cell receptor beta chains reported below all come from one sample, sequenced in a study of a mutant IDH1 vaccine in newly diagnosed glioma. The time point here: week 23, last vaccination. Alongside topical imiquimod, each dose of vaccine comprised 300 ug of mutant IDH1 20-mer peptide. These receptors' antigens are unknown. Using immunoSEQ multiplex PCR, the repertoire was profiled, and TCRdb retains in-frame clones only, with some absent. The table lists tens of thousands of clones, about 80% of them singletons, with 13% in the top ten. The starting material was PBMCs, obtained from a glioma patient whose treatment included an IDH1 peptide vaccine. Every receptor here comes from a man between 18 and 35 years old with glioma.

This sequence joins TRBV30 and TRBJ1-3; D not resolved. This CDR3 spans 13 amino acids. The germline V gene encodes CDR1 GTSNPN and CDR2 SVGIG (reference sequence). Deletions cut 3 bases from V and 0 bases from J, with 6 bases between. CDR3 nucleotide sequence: TGTGCCTGGAGCACCTACTCTGGAAACACCATATATTTT. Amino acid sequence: CAWSTYSGNTIYF.

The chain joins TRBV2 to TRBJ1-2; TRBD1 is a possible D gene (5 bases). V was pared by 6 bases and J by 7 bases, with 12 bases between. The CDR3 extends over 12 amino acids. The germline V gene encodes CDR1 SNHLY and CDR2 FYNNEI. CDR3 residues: CASSLGGGGYTF. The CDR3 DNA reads TGTGCCAGCAGCCTTGGGGGGGGTGGCTACACCTTC. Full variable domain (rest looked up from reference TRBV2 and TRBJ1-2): EPEVTQTPSHQVTQMGQEVILRCVPISNHLYFYWYRQILGQKVEFLVSFYNNEISEKSEIFDDQFSVERPDGSNFTLKIRSTKLEDSAMYFCASSLGGGGYTFGSGTRLTVV.

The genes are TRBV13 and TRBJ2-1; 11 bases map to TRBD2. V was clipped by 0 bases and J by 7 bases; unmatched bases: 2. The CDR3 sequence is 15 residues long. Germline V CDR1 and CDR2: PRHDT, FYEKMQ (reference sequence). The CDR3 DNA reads TGTGCCAGCAGCTTAGGACTAGCGGGAGAAAATGAGCAGTTCTTC. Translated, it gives CASSLGLAGENEQFF. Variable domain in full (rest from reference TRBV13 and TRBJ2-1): AAGVIQSPRHLIKEKRETATLKCYPIPRHDTVYWYQQGPGQDPQFLISFYEKMQSDKGSIPDRFSAQQFSDYHSELNMSSLELGDSALYFCASSLGLAGENEQFFGPGTRLTVL.

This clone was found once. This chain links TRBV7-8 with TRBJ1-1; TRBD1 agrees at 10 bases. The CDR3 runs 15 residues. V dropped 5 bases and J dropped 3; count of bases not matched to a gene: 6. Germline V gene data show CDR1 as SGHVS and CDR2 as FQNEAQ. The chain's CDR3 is CASSRTGGQDTEAFF. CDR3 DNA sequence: TGTGCCAGCAGCCGGACAGGGGGACAGGACACTGAAGCTTTCTTT.

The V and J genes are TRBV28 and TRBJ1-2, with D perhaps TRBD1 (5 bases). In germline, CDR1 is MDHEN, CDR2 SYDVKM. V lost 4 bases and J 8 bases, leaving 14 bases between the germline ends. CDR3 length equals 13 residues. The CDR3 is CASSSFQGGGYTF. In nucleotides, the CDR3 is TGTGCCAGCAGTTCTTTCCAGGGAGGAGGCTACACCTTC.